The TCR beta chain under discussion was sequenced for a study of a mutant IDH1 vaccine in newly diagnosed glioma. The protocol was immunoSEQ multiplex PCR, while the TCRdb copy is restricted to in-frame clones and leaves out a portion. The sample yields some 42,000 clones, roughly 83% seen once. Stated time point: week 35, safety follow-up. Doses consisted of 300 ug of mutant IDH1 20-mer peptide each, paired with topical imiquimod. The CDR3 is 15 amino acids. V dropped 5 bases and J dropped 4; count of bases not matched to a gene: 8. Germline assignment: CDR1 SGHTA and CDR2 FQGNSA. Worth noting for this clone: Its antigen remains unknown.

Here the sequenced sample was PBMCs, taken from a glioma patient whose treatment included an IDH1 peptide vaccine. The TCR was taken from a woman in her forties or fifties with glioma. The J gene is TRBJ2-5, the V gene TRBV7-2, with 9 bases fitting TRBD1. CDR3 in amino acids: CASSPQTGGGETQYF. CDR3 in DNA: TGTGCCAGCAGCCCACAGACAGGGGGTGGAGAGACCCAGTACTTC.